Below, 28 T cell receptor beta chains from the same sample are listed, as sequenced in a study of T cell repertoires in aging, cancer and after chemotherapy. Multiplex touch-down PCR with TRB-A/B primers amplified rearranged V-D-J TRB sequences. MiXCR, applied by TCRdb to the multiplex PCR reads, yields one record per CDR3 protein. The sample holds more than 550 distinct CDR3 sequences, 33% seen once. Peripheral blood genomic DNA, not sorted cells or RNA, was the template. The sequencing sample was made of blood. All receptors derive from a human donor with a blood cancer.

This clonotype was picked up one time. This rearrangement joins TRBV6-5 to TRBJ2-1, with 10 bases identical to TRBD2. The V gene end was trimmed by 7 bases and the J gene end by 8 bases; junction bases not matched to a gene: 8. CDR1 and CDR2 from the germline V gene are MNHEY and SVGAGI. CDR3 length equals 14 residues. CDR3 DNA sequence: TGTGCCAGCATGGTCCTAGCGGGAGCCCATGAGCAGTTCTTC. Its protein is CASMVLAGAHEQFF.

With respect to this clonotype: This may stem from a read error, because a much larger clone lies one nucleotide away. The chain joins TRBV6-5 to TRBJ2-7; D is uncertain. The V end was cut by 5 bases, the J end by 2 bases, with 16 bases between. Germline V gene lookup returns CDR1 MNHEY and CDR2 SVGAGI. The CDR3 has 15 residues. DNA of the CDR3: TGTGCCAGCAGTGCGACAACGACCTTCCCCTACGAGCAGTACTTC. This translates into CASSATTTFPYEQYF.

This clonotype rates as medium-sized. The chain combines TRBV19 with TRBJ1-6; the D is unclear. V was cut by 10 bases and J by 0 bases, with 16 bases left in between. The germline gives CDR1 LNHDA, CDR2 SQIVND (reference sequence). This CDR3 spans 16 amino acids. This CDR3 reads CATQLSSSSYNSPLHF. Written as DNA, the CDR3 is TGTGCCACTCAGCTAAGTTCGAGCTCCTATAATTCACCCCTCCACTTT.

This chain uses TRBV6-5 with TRBJ2-5; 11 bases are shared with TRBD2. Losses at the gene ends were 0 bases for V and 1 base for J; bases not matched to a gene: 1. Germline lookup yields CDR1 MNHEY and CDR2 SVGAGI. The CDR3 consists of 16 residues. Here the CDR3 DNA reads TGTGCCAGCAGTTACTCGGGGACTAGCGGCCAAGAGACCCAGTACTTC. Translating it yields CASSYSGTSGQETQYF.

This clonotype is deemed medium-sized. The V and J genes are TRBV19 and TRBJ2-1; D is unresolved. The V and J ends lost 1 base and 9 bases respectively, with 10 bases between them. CDR1 and CDR2 (germline): LNHDA, SQIVND (reference sequence). The CDR3 has 13 amino acids. CDR3 DNA: TGTGCCAGTAGTATAGTCCCGTCGGGTGAGCAGTTCTTC. This translates into CASSIVPSGEQFF.

Sample share makes this clonotype medium-sized. The chain couples TRBV12-3 or TRBV12-4 to TRBJ2-5, with D unresolved. This CDR3 comprises 11 residues. V was clipped by 3 bases and J by 3 bases, with 2 bases between them. In nucleotides, the CDR3 is TGTGCCAGCAGTTTTGAAGAGACCCAGTACTTC. It yields the protein CASSFEETQYF.

The V and J genes are TRBV12-3 or TRBV12-4 and TRBJ2-7; D unresolved. The V gene lost 5 bases and the J gene lost 2 bases, with 13 bases spanning the gap. The CDR3 totals 14 residues. CDR3 protein: CASSPQALAYEQYF. DNA for the CDR3: TGTGCCAGCAGTCCTCAGGCTTTGGCCTACGAGCAGTACTTC.

This clonotype has a single count. The chain uses TRBV28 and TRBJ1-5, with 7 bases lining up with TRBD1. CDR1 and CDR2 from the germline V gene are MDHEN and SYDVKM. The CDR3 covers 18 residues. The ends lost 6 bases at V and 0 bases at J; junction bases unmatched: 14. As DNA, the CDR3 is TGTGCCAGCAGCCAGCCTCGGGGACAGATTTATAGCAATCAGCCCCAGCATTTT. It yields the protein CASSQPRGQIYSNQPQHF.

This clonotype is labeled medium-sized. This rearrangement joins TRBV18 to TRBJ2-2; 8 nucleotides align to TRBD2. J was trimmed by 3 bases and V by 2 bases; bases with no gene match: 2. The length of the CDR3 is 15 residues. Germline CDR1 and CDR2: KGHSH and LQKENI. CDR3 in amino acids: CASSPVLADTGELFF. In DNA form, the CDR3 reads TGTGCCAGCTCACCAGTACTAGCGGACACCGGGGAGCTGTTTTTT.

The chain combines TRBV20-1 with TRBJ2-7; weak D call: TRBD2 (5 bases). V was shortened by 1 base and J by 2 bases, with 12 bases between the two germline ends. Germline CDR1 DFQATT, CDR2 SNEGSKA (reference sequence). The CDR3 totals 14 residues. The CDR3 coding sequence is TGCAGTGCTAGAGGACCAGGACTGACCTACGAGCAGTACTTC. Protein: CSARGPGLTYEQYF.

The chain combines TRBV7-6 with TRBJ2-3; D gene unclear. Germline V gives CDR1 SGHVS, CDR2 FNYEAQ. This CDR3 is built from 15 residues. V lost 1 base and J 2 bases, leaving 10 bases between the germline ends. The CDR3: CASSLEVSNTDTQYF. The CDR3 DNA follows: TGTGCCAGCAGCTTAGAGGTGTCAAACACAGATACGCAGTATTTT.

This clonotype was seen only a few times. The genes are TRBV7-9 and TRBJ2-7; D unresolved. The V and J ends lost 1 base and 2 bases respectively, with 6 bases between them. The CDR3 has 13 amino acids. Germline values: CDR1 SEHNR, CDR2 FQNEAQ (reference sequence). The CDR3 DNA sequence: TGTGCCAGCAGCTTAGATACTACCTACGAGCAGTACTTC. Its protein is CASSLDTTYEQYF.

The chain uses TRBV7-9 and TRBJ2-1; 12 nucleotides line up with TRBD2. CDR3 size: 16 residues. V dropped 5 bases and J dropped 7; count of bases not matched to a gene: 9. CDR1 is SEHNR, CDR2 FQNEAQ, per germline (reference sequence). Here the CDR3 reads CASSPKTSGSWNEQFF. The CDR3 DNA reads TGTGCCAGCAGCCCAAAGACTAGCGGGAGTTGGAATGAGCAGTTCTTC.

This clonotype is termed medium-sized. The chain links TRBV18 to TRBJ1-6; tentative D call: TRBD1 (5 bases). This CDR3 comprises 15 residues. Germline values: CDR1 KGHSH, CDR2 LQKENI. V was pared by 3 bases and J by 5 bases, with 11 bases between. CDR3 sequence: CASSPGDGDNSPLHF. For the CDR3, the DNA is TGTGCCAGCTCACCGGGGGATGGGGATAATTCACCCCTCCACTTT.

The chain is built from TRBV19 and TRBJ1-1; D ambiguous. The germline V gene has CDR1 LNHDA and CDR2 SQIVND (reference sequence). This CDR3 is 13 amino acids long. V lost 3 bases and J lost 5, with 10 bases in between. The CDR3 DNA reads as TGTGCCAGTAGTATGATCCGGAATACTGAAGCTTTCTTT. This encodes CASSMIRNTEAFF.

The chain uses TRBV27 and TRBJ2-7; 9 bases line up with TRBD2. Germline V gene data show CDR1 as MNHEY and CDR2 as SMNVEV (reference sequence). The CDR3 runs to 14 residues. With V trimmed by 5 bases and J by 2 bases, 4 bases remained unmatched. The CDR3 region is CASSDSGRTYEQYF. The DNA for the CDR3 is TGTGCCAGCAGTGATAGCGGGAGAACCTACGAGCAGTACTTC.

The V and J genes are TRBV6-5 and TRBJ2-5; D remains ambiguous. Germline V gene sequence: CDR1 MNHEY, CDR2 SVGAGI. Trimming pared 3 bases from V and 4 bases from J, leaving 9 bases between. This CDR3 region has 13 residues. CDR3 region: CASSYSGGETQYF. The CDR3 coding sequence is TGTGCCAGCAGTTATTCGGGCGGAGAGACCCAGTACTTC.

The CDR3 here is CASSLYGSENEQFF. In DNA form, the CDR3 reads TGTGCCAGCAGTTTATACGGGAGTGAAAATGAGCAGTTCTTC. The chain is built from TRBV12-3 or TRBV12-4 and TRBJ2-1; possibly TRBD2 for D (6 bases). V lost 2 bases to trimming and J lost 7 bases, with 12 bases between them. This CDR3 contains 14 residues.

This clonotype was recorded a few times. CDR3 in DNA: TGTGCCAGTAGTTTAGGACGGAACAATGAGCAGTTCTTC. Amino acid sequence: CASSLGRNNEQFF. This sequence joins TRBV19 and TRBJ2-1; no clear D. V was pared by 5 bases and J by 5 bases, with 10 bases between. The CDR3 contains 13 residues. Germline lookup yields CDR1 LNHDA and CDR2 SQIVND (reference sequence).

By proportion, this clonotype is medium-sized. The chain uses TRBV5-5 and TRBJ1-2; no firm D call. V dropped 4 bases and J dropped 1 base, with 14 bases sitting between them. The CDR3 length is 15 residues. The germline gives CDR1 SGHKS, CDR2 YYEKEE (reference sequence). This CDR3 is CASSLQITNNYGYTF. The CDR3 region has the DNA TGTGCCAGCAGCCTACAGATAACAAATAACTATGGCTACACCTTC.

This clonotype counts as large. The V gene is TRBV6-5, the J gene TRBJ2-7; D might be TRBD1 (5 bases). The CDR3 sequence is 13 residues long. From germline, CDR1 is MNHEY and CDR2 SVGAGI. V lost 0 bases and J lost 5, with 8 bases in between. The CDR3 sequence: CASSYSGADEQYF. As DNA, the CDR3 is TGTGCCAGCAGTTACTCAGGGGCGGACGAGCAGTACTTC.

The rearrangement uses TRBV28 and TRBJ1-1, with a weak D call TRBD1 (6 bases). Germline V gene sequence: CDR1 MDHEN, CDR2 SYDVKM. Trimming stripped 3 bases from V and 1 base from J, with 21 bases between. The CDR3 is 18 residues long. The CDR3 DNA reads as TGTGCCAGCAGTTTTGGGTTCGAGGGGGGGTTTTCGAACACTGAAGCTTTCTTT. Translating gives CASSFGFEGGFSNTEAFF.

This clonotype was seen a handful of times. The chain uses TRBV7-9 and TRBJ2-5; D is perhaps TRBD1 (6 bases). This CDR3 region has 14 residues. Germline V gene lookup returns CDR1 SEHNR and CDR2 FQNEAQ (reference sequence). The V gene lost 3 bases and the J gene lost 1 base, with 9 bases spanning the gap. CDR3 sequence reads: CASSLGQSQETQYF. CDR3 nucleotides: TGTGCCAGCAGCTTGGGACAAAGCCAAGAGACCCAGTACTTC.

The chain joins TRBV24-1 to TRBJ2-6, with 10 bases matching TRBD1. After removal of 4 bases from V and 2 bases from J, the junction contained 4 bases not matched to a gene. The CDR3 extends over 17 amino acids. The V gene's germline CDR1 is KGHDR and CDR2 SFDVKD. DNA of the CDR3: TGTGCCACCAGTGAGGGACAGGGGACCCCTGGGGCCAACGTCCTGACTTTC. Its translation: CATSEGQGTPGANVLTF.

The chain uses TRBV18 and TRBJ2-1, with D possibly TRBD1 on 6 matching bases. The V and J ends lost 3 bases and 0 bases respectively, with 9 bases between them. Germline-derived CDR1 and CDR2 are KGHSH and LQKENI. CDR3 size: 15 residues. CDR3 DNA sequence: TGTGCCAGCTCACCCCCGACAGGCTCCTACAATGAGCAGTTCTTC. Translation: CASSPPTGSYNEQFF.

This rearrangement joins TRBV12-3 or TRBV12-4 to TRBJ1-1; 12 nucleotides agree with TRBD1. The CDR3 is 15 amino acids. V gave up 8 bases and J gave up 5 bases; unmatched junction bases: 9. The CDR3: CASSRPGQGATEAFF. The CDR3 region has the DNA TGTGCCAGCTCCCGTCCGGGACAGGGGGCTACTGAAGCTTTCTTT.

This clonotype was recorded once. This clone may be a read error of a much larger clone one base away. The DNA for the CDR3 is TGTGTCAGCAGTGGACAGGGAAATGAAAAACTGTTTTTT. Protein product: CVSSGQGNEKLFF. V gene TRBV6-5 combines with J gene TRBJ1-4; 8 bases are shared with TRBD1. Germline loops: CDR1 MNHEY, CDR2 SVGAGI. The CDR3 is made up of 13 amino acids.

This clonotype counts as medium-sized. This chain uses TRBV18 with TRBJ2-1; tentative D call: TRBD2 (5 bases). V gave up 1 base and J gave up 8 bases, with 9 bases separating them. The CDR3 has 13 residues. In germline, CDR1 is KGHSH, CDR2 LQKENI. The CDR3 loop reads CASSPRPDYEQFF. CDR3 nucleotides: TGTGCCAGCTCACCACGGCCGGACTATGAGCAGTTCTTC.